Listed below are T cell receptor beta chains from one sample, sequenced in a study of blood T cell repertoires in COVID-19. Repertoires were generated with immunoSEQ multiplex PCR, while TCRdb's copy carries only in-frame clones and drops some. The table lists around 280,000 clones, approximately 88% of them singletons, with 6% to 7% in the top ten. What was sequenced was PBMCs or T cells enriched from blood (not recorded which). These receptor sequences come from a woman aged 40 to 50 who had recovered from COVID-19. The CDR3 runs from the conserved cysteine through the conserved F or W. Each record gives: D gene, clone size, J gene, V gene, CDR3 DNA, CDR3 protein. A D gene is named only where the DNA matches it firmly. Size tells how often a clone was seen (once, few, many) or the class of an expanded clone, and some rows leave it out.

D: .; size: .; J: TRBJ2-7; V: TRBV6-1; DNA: TGTGCCAGCAGTGAAGGGGGCATCTCCTACGAGCAGTACTTC; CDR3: CASSEGGISYEQYF
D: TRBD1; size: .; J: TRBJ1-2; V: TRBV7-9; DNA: TGTGCCAGCAGCTTCCGGACAGGGAATGGCTACACCTTC; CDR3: CASSFRTGNGYTF
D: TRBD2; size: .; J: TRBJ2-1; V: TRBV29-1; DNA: TGCAGCGTGAGCGGGAGGGGTTTCAATGAGCAGTTCTTC; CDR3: CSVSGRGFNEQFF
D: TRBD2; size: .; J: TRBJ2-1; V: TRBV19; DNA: TGTGCCACTACAGTGGGGACTAGCGCCAATGAGCAGTTCTTC; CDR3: CATTVGTSANEQFF
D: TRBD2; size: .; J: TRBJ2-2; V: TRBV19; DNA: TGTGCCAGTAGTATTTCAGCGCTAAGTCAAGCGGGAGAAGATACCGGGGAGCTGTTTTTT; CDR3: CASSISALSQAGEDTGELFF
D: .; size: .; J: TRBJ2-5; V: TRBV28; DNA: TGTGCCAGCAGTTTCCGAGGGACCCAGTACTTC; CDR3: CASSFRGTQYF
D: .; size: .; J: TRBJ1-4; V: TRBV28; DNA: TGTGCCAGCAGTACCGGACTTGGTGAAAAACTGTTTTTT; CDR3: CASSTGLGEKLFF
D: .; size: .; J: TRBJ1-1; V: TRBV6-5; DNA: TGTGCCAGCAGTTACTGGGGGGACGACACTGAAGCTTTCTTT; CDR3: CASSYWGDDTEAFF
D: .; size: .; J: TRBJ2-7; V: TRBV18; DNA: TGTGCCAGCTCACCAGCCGGGACATACTCCTACGAGCAGTACTTC; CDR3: CASSPAGTYSYEQYF
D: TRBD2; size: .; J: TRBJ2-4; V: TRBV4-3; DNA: TGCGCCAGCAGCCAAGACTCCCGGGGGGACATTCAGTACTTC; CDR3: CASSQDSRGDIQYF
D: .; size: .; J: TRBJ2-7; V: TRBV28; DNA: TGTGCCAGCAGTTTCCCCAGGGCCCCCTACGAGCAGTACTTC; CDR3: CASSFPRAPYEQYF
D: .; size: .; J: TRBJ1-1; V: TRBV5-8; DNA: TGTGCCAGCAGCTTTATTTCGGGGGTGGGAATGAACACTGAAGCTTTCTTT; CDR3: CASSFISGVGMNTEAFF
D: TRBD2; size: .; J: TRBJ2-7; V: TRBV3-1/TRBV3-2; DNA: TGTGCCAGCAGCCGGGGGCGGGAGGGCCAAACCTACGAGCAGTACTTC; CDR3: CASSRGREGQTYEQYF
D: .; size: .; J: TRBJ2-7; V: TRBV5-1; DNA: TGCGCCAGCCGGTCCGATTTTGTGGACGAGCAGTACTTC; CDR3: CASRSDFVDEQYF
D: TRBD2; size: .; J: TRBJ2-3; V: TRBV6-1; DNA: TGTGCCAGCAGTGAATGGATTTGGCGGGAGGCGAGCACAGATACGCAGTATTTT; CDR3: CASSEWIWREASTDTQYF
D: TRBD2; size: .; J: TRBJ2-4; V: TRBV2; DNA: TGTGCCAGCAATGGCCTCGGGACTAGCGGGCACCGAGCCAAAAACATTCAGTACTTC; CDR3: CASNGLGTSGHRAKNIQYF
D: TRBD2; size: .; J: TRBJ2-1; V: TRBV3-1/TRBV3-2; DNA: TGTGCCAGCAGCCAAGATCGGGAGGCCTCCTACAATGAGCAGTTCTTC; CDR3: CASSQDREASYNEQFF
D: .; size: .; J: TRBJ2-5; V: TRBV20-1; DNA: TGCAGTGCTAGTAAGCCGCAAGAGACCCAGTACTTC; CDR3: CSASKPQETQYF
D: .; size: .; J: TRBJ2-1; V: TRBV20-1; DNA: TGCAGTGCCGGACTCTACAATGAGCAGTTCTTC; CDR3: CSAGLYNEQFF
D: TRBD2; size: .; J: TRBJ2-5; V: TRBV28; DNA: TGTGCCAGCGGCGGCGGGAGGGCCCGTGAGACCCAGTACTTC; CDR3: CASGGGRARETQYF
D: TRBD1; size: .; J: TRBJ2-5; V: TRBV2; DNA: TGTGCCAGTAGACAGGGACAAGAGACCCAGTACTTC; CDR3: CASRQGQETQYF
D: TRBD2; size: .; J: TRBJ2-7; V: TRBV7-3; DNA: TGTGCCAGCAGTGTCGGGACTAGCGGGAGAAGAGGCGACGACGAGCAGTACTTC; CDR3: CASSVGTSGRRGDDEQYF
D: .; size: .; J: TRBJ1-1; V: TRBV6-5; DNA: TGTGCCAGCAGTTACACACCGGGACACCTGAACACTGAAGCTTTCTTT; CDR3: CASSYTPGHLNTEAFF
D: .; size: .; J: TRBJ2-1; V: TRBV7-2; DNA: TGTGCCGCTTCGAGGAGGATCTCCATCTCCAATGAGCAGTTCTTC; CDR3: CAASRRISISNEQFF
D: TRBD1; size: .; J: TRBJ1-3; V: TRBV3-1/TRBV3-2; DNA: TGTGCCAGCAGCCAAGCCACTACAGGGGGCCTTGGAAACACCATATATTTT; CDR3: CASSQATTGGLGNTIYF
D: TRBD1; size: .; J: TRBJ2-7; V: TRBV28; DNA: TGTGCCAGCAGTCGTCCCGGGACAGGGGTTAGTGAGCAGTACTTC; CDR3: CASSRPGTGVSEQYF
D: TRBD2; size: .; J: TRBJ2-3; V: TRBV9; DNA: TGTGCCAGCTCCCGCAGGGAGGGGATCACAGATACGCAGTATTTT; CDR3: CASSRREGITDTQYF
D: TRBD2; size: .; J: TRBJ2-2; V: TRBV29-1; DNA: TGCAGCGTTCGACTAGCGGACGTAACCGGGGAGCTGTTTTTT; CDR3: CSVRLADVTGELFF
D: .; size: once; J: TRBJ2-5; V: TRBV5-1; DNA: TGCGCCAGCAGCTTAGGACTCGACCCGAAGACCCAGTACTTC; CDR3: CASSLGLDPKTQYF
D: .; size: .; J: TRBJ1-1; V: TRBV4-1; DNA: TGCGCCAGCAGCCAAGGTGGGAGCTTTGTTATAACTGAAGCTTTCTTT; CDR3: CASSQGGSFVITEAFF
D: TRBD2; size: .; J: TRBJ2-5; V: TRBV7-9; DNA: TGTGCCAGCAGCTCCAGACTAGCGGGAGCGGGGTACCAAGAGACCCAGTACTTC; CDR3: CASSSRLAGAGYQETQYF
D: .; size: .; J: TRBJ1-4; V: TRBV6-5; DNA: TGTGCCAGCAGTTACGATAGTGTCGGGGGTGCAAAACTGTTTTTT; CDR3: CASSYDSVGGAKLFF
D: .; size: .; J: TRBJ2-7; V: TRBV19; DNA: TGTGCCAGTAGCTTGAAGGGGGATTCGGACTACGAGCAGTACTTC; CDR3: CASSLKGDSDYEQYF
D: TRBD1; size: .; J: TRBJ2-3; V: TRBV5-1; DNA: TGCGCCAGCAGGGACAGGACTAGCACAGATACGCAGTATTTT; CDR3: CASRDRTSTDTQYF
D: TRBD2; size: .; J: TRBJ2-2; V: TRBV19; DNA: TGTGCCAGTAGTATAGATTCTATATCACTAGCGGGAGGCGGTAACACCGGGGAGCTGTTTTTT; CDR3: CASSIDSISLAGGGNTGELFF
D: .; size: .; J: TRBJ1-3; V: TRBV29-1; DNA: TGCAGCGCGCAAAGGGGCTCTGGAAACACCATATATTTT; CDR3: CSAQRGSGNTIYF
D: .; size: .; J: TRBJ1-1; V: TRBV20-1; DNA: TGCAGTGCTAGTACAGCGAACACTGAAGCTTTCTTT; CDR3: CSASTANTEAFF
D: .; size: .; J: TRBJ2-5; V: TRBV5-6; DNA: TGTGCCAGCAGCTTAATTCGAGAGACCCAGTACTTC; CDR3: CASSLIRETQYF
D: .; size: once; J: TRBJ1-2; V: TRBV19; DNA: TGTGAAGGGAGGAGACCCTCTAACTATGGCTACACCTTC; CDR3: CEGRRPSNYGYTF
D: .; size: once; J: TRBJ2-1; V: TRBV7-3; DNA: TGTGCCAGCAGCTTAAGTGGCAGGTCTATCGATGAGCAGTTCTTC; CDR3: CASSLSGRSIDEQFF
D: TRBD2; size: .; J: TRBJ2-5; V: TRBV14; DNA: TGTGCCAGCAGCCAGGACCTAGCGGGAGGGCAAGAGACCCAGTACTTC; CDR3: CASSQDLAGGQETQYF
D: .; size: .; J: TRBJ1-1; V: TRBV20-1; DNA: TGCAGTGCTAGGGCCAGATCTGAAGCTTTCTTT; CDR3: CSARARSEAFF
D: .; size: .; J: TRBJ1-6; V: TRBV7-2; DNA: TGTGCCAGCAGCTCCCAGGGTGGTAATTCACCCCTCCACTTT; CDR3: CASSSQGGNSPLHF
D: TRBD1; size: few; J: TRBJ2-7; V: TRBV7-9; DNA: TGTGCCAGCAGTCGAACAGGGGGCCAGAGAGGCGAGCGGCAGTACTTC; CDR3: CASSRTGGQRGERQYF
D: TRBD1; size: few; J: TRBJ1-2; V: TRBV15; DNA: TGTGCCACCAGCTACGACAGGGATGGCTACACCTTC; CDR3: CATSYDRDGYTF
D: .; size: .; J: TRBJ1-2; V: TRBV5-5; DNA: TGTGCCAGCAGCCCAGACGTAACCTTAACAGGGATACATTATGGCTACACCTTC; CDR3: CASSPDVTLTGIHYGYTF
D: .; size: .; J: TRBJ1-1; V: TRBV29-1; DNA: TGCAGCGCAGGACTTCCGAACACTGAAGCTTTCTTT; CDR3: CSAGLPNTEAFF
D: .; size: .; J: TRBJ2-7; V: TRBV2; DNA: TGTGCCAGCAGATCGGAGCTGGGGCCTATCGAGCAGTACTTC; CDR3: CASRSELGPIEQYF
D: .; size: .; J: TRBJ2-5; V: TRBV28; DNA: TGTGCCAGCAGTTTCACAGTCCAAGAGACCCAGTACTTC; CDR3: CASSFTVQETQYF
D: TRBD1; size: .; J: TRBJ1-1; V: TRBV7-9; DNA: TGTGCCAGCAGCTTAGCGGCAGGGGGGAACACTGAAGCTTTCTTT; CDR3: CASSLAAGGNTEAFF